This entry features one TCR beta chain sequence. Its matching antigen is unknown. This CDR3 is built from 14 residues. The V and J ends lost 1 base and 5 bases respectively, with 11 bases between them. Germline V gene sequence: CDR1 LGHNA, CDR2 YSLEER. This sample stems from a study of T-cell memory formation after mild COVID-19. Study-wide results and caveats: Clones that contracted from day 15 to 85 had balanced CD4/CD8; later expanders were CD4+ biased.

TCRdb redid the calling of the 5' RACE reads with MiXCR, one entry per CDR3 protein. Among 250,000 to 300,000 distinct CDR3 sequences listed, roughly 15% were seen once. The sequence derives from a young man who had mild COVID-19 (a few samples of this study predate the infection). Cell type and time point are not known. The gene calls are TRBV4-3 and TRBJ1-2; possibly TRBD1 for D (5 bases). Specimen: PBMCs or a T cell subset sorted from them (not recorded which). As DNA, the CDR3 is TGCGCCAGCAGCCAAGCGCGGAGGGGATATGGCTACACCTTC. This encodes CASSQARRGYGYTF.